One sample yielded the 18 T cell receptor beta chains listed below, sequenced in a study of control samples from healthy donors and cancer patients. Sequenced by immunoSEQ multiplex PCR; TCRdb stores in-frame clones only, minus some. Here the sample spans 74,000 or so clones, approximately 91% being singletons. What was sequenced was blood. These receptors were taken from a man aged 50-60 years in good health.

The chain joins TRBV30 to TRBJ2-1; 9 bases line up with TRBD2. CDR1 is GTSNPN and CDR2 is SVGIG in the germline V gene (reference sequence). The length of the CDR3 is 14 residues. Trimming cost V 8 bases and J 5 bases; bases outside gene matches: 10. CDR3: CAGDPGLADNEQFF. The CDR3, as DNA: TGTGCCGGGGATCCGGGACTAGCCGACAATGAGCAGTTCTTC.

The rearrangement uses TRBV7-3 and TRBJ2-7; D not resolved. This CDR3 is 13 amino acids long. Germline V gene sequence: CDR1 SGHTA, CDR2 FQGTGA. The V gene lost 5 bases and the J gene lost 1 base, with 9 bases spanning the gap. Here the CDR3 reads CASSMSGSYEQYF. The DNA for the CDR3 is TGTGCCAGCAGCATGTCCGGTTCCTACGAGCAGTACTTC.

The chain recombines TRBV4-1 with TRBJ2-1; the D gene could be TRBD1 or TRBD2 (6 bases each). Between the trimmed V and J ends, which lost 1 base and 3 bases, there was a span of 16 bases. Germline CDR1 MGHRA, CDR2 YSYEKL. This CDR3 comprises 17 residues. CDR3: CASSQGPGASDYNEQFF. DNA for the CDR3: TGCGCCAGCAGCCAAGGTCCGGGGGCTTCCGACTACAATGAGCAGTTCTTC.

The chain joins TRBV6-5 to TRBJ2-7; D is ambiguous. Germline loops: CDR1 MNHEY, CDR2 SVGAGI. This CDR3 comprises 14 residues. V gave up 11 bases and J gave up 0 bases, with 17 bases separating them. CDR3 coding DNA: TGTGCCTCACGCCGGGCTGTTAGCTCCTACGAGCAGTACTTC. The encoded protein is CASRRAVSSYEQYF.

This chain connects TRBV15 to TRBJ1-1, with D uncertain. V gave up 0 bases and J gave up 0 bases, with 11 bases separating them. This CDR3 is built from 16 residues. Germline assignment: CDR1 LNHNV and CDR2 YYDKDF (reference sequence). The CDR3 reads CATSRDIARMNTEAFF. In DNA form, the CDR3 reads TGTGCCACCAGCAGAGATATCGCACGGATGAACACTGAAGCTTTCTTT.

This chain joins TRBV7-3 and TRBJ2-2; TRBD2 might be the D (6 bases). Trimming removed 5 bases at V and 1 base at J, with 14 bases between. Germline CDR1 is SGHTA and CDR2 is FQGTGA. The CDR3 sequence is 16 residues long. CDR3 DNA: TGTGCCAGCAGCGCAAGGCGGGGCCAGAACACCGGGGAGCTGTTTTTT. It specifies CASSARRGQNTGELFF.

This clone was seen more than once but under ten times. V is TRBV7-9 and J is TRBJ2-4; D may match TRBD1 or TRBD2 (5 bases each). The CDR3 extends over 15 amino acids. Germline CDR1 SEHNR, CDR2 FQNEAQ (reference sequence). V dropped 5 bases and J dropped 9 bases, with 20 bases sitting between them. CDR3 DNA: TGTGCCAGCAGCCTACCCCGTTGGGGGTTGGGCATTCAGTACTTC. Protein product: CASSLPRWGLGIQYF.

The V gene is TRBV5-6, the J gene TRBJ2-1; 7 nucleotides match TRBD1. The CDR3 spans 14 residues. The junction had 8 bases not matched to a gene; V was cut back by 4 bases and J by 7 bases. In germline, CDR1 is SGHDT, CDR2 YYEEEE. The CDR3 loop reads CASSHDRALNEQFF. Here the CDR3 DNA reads TGTGCCAGCAGCCACGACAGGGCTTTGAATGAGCAGTTCTTC.

The chain is built from TRBV7-2 and TRBJ2-1; 8 bases are shared with TRBD1. Germline CDR1 SGHTA, CDR2 FQGNSA. After removal of 5 bases from V and 7 bases from J, the junction contained 13 bases not matched to a gene. This CDR3 has 16 residues. This CDR3 is CASSLRTGKYQNEQFF. The CDR3 DNA reads as TGTGCCAGCAGCCTAAGGACAGGGAAGTATCAGAATGAGCAGTTCTTC.

V and J are TRBV7-2 and TRBJ2-3; D is undetermined. The CDR3 totals 15 residues. Germline V gene data show CDR1 as SGHTA and CDR2 as FQGNSA. V was pared by 1 base and J by 4 bases, with 12 bases between. The CDR3 region has the DNA TGTGCCAGCAGCTTAGGTCCGAGTTTGGCAGATACGCAGTATTTT. This sequence encodes CASSLGPSLADTQYF.

This clone was seen only a few times. J is TRBJ1-2 and V is TRBV5-1; D is unresolved. Germline loops: CDR1 SGHRS, CDR2 YFSETQ. Trimming left V 0 bases short and J 6 bases short, with 12 bases between. This CDR3 contains 14 residues. CDR3: CASSLAKESDGYTF. The CDR3 nucleotides are TGCGCCAGCAGCTTGGCAAAGGAAAGCGATGGCTACACCTTC.

The V gene is TRBV30, the J gene TRBJ1-6, with D possibly TRBD1 on 5 matching bases. This CDR3 region has 14 residues. The germline V gene encodes CDR1 GTSNPN and CDR2 SVGIG (reference sequence). V shed 4 bases and J shed 7 bases, with 14 bases lying between them. The CDR3 DNA is TGTGCCTGGAAAGGGGACGCATTAAATTCACCCCTCCACTTT. Protein: CAWKGDALNSPLHF. The variable domain in full, with the rest retrieved from reference TRBV30 and TRBJ1-6, is SQTIHQWPATLVQPVGSPLSLECTVEGTSNPNLYWYRQAAGRGLQLLFYSVGIGQISSEVPQNLSASRPQDRQFILSSKKLLLSDSGFYLCAWKGDALNSPLHFGNGTRLTVT.

V usage is TRBV7-9 and J usage is TRBJ2-7, with D maybe TRBD1 (6 bases). Trimming took 1 base from V and 1 from J, leaving 14 bases between them. CDR1 and CDR2 (germline): SEHNR, FQNEAQ (reference sequence). This CDR3 region has 16 residues. Here the CDR3 reads CASSLELGARSYEQYF. The CDR3 nucleotides are TGTGCCAGCAGCTTAGAGTTGGGGGCGCGATCCTACGAGCAGTACTTC.

This clone has a single count. The chain uses TRBV18 and TRBJ1-6; D is uncertain. V lost 2 bases and J lost 5, with 13 bases in between. The CDR3 runs to 16 residues. In germline, CDR1 is KGHSH, CDR2 LQKENI. Written as DNA, the CDR3 is TGTGCCAGCTCACCATACTCCGGGGTAAATAATTCACCCCTCCACTTT. This codes for CASSPYSGVNNSPLHF.

The CDR3 bases are TGTGCCAGCAGCCAAGTAGGCCGGGATTCACCCCTCCACTTT. Residues: CASSQVGRDSPLHF. The J gene is TRBJ1-6, the V gene TRBV3-1 (or the pseudogene TRBV3-2); D gene uncertain. V lost 1 base and J 8 bases, leaving 9 bases between the germline ends. CDR1 is LGHDT, CDR2 YNNKEL, per germline (reference sequence). CDR3 length: 14 residues.

The chain is built from TRBV10-3 and TRBJ2-1; 11 nucleotides agree with TRBD2. Losses at the gene ends were 10 bases for V and 4 bases for J; bases not matched to a gene: 9. The V gene's germline CDR1 is ENHRY and CDR2 SYGVKD. The CDR3 totals 15 residues. The CDR3 coding sequence is TGTGCCAGCACAGGGACTAGCGGAAGATACAATGAGCAGTTCTTC. Translation gives CASTGTSGRYNEQFF.

This clone came up a few times. V is TRBV7-2 and J is TRBJ2-1; TRBD2 is a possible D gene (5 bases). The germline V gene encodes CDR1 SGHTA and CDR2 FQGNSA. Between the trimmed V and J ends, which lost 1 base and 1 base, there was a span of 11 bases. CDR3 length equals 16 residues. The CDR3 sequence is CASSLVAAASYNEQFF. The CDR3 DNA reads as TGTGCCAGCAGCTTAGTCGCAGCGGCATCCTACAATGAGCAGTTCTTC.

As regards this clone: The same CDR3 is also encoded by other DNA sequences in this sample. The gene calls are TRBV5-1 and TRBJ2-3, with 14 bases fitting TRBD2. CDR3 length: 15 amino acids. Germline-derived CDR1 and CDR2 are SGHRS and YFSETQ. J gave up 7 bases and V 0 bases, and 1 base lay outside the gene matches. The DNA of the CDR3 is TGCGCCAGCAGCTTGGGACTAGCGGGGGGGCATACGCAGTATTTT. Translated, it gives CASSLGLAGGHTQYF.